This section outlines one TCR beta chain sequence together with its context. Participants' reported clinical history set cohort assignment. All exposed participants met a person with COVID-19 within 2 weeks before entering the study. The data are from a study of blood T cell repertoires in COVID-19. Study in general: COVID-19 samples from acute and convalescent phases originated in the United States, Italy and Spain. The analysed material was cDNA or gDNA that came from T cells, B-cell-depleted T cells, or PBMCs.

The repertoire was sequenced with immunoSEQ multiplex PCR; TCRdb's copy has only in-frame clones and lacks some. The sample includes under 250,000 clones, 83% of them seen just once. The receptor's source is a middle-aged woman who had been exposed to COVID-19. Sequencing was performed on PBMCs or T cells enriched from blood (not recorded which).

The CDR3 region is CATSPVQETQYF. CDR3 bases: TGTGCCACCAGCCCTGTCCAAGAGACCCAGTACTTC. The chain has TRBV15 and TRBJ2-5; D is undetermined. Trimming shortened V by 5 bases and J by 1 base, and 5 bases separated the two germline ends. The CDR3 length is 12 residues. In germline, CDR1 is LNHNV, CDR2 YYDKDF (reference sequence).